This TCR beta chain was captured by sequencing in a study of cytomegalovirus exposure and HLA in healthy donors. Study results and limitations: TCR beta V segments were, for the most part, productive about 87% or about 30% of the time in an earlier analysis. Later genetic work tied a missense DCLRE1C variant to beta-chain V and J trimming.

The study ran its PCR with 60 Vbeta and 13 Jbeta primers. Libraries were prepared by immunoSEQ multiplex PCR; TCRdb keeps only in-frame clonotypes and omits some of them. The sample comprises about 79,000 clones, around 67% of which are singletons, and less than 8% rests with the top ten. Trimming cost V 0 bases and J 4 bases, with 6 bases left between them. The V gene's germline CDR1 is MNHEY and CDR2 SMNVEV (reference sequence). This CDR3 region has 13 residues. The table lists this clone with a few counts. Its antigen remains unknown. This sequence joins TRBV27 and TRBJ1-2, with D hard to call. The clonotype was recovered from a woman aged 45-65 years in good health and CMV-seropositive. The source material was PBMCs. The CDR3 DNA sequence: TGTGCCAGCAGTTTATCGCAGTCCTATGGCTACACCTTC. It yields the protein CASSLSQSYGYTF.